This is a list of T cell receptor beta chains from one sample in a study of patients and donors after allogeneic stem cell transplantation. TCRdb reanalysed the RT-PCR reads using MiXCR and keeps one entry per CDR3 protein. The sample contains more than 850,000 distinct CDR3 sequences, about 20% of which appear only once. The sequencing input was blood, either unsorted or a sorted T cell fraction (not recorded which). The source of these receptors is a human donor who was either an allogeneic HSCT recipient or a stem cell or donor lymphocyte infusion donor (not recorded which). It is not recorded whose cells these are; they may come from a transplant donor. The CDR3 runs from the conserved cysteine through the conserved F or W. The D gene is left open where the match is weak. Rows may omit the clone size; those that give it use once, few, many or a size class.

CDR3 protein | CDR3 DNA | D gene | J gene | clone size | V gene
CASSTGGGDSEKLFF | TGCGCCAGCAGCACCGGAGGAGGGGATTCCGAAAAACTGTTTTTT | NA | TRBJ1-4 | few | TRBV5-1
CASRASNQPQHF | TGTGCCAGCAGAGCTAGCAATCAGCCCCAGCATTTT | NA | TRBJ1-5 | few | TRBV6-2/TRBV6-3
CSGRDRSYEQYF | TGCAGCGGACGGGACAGGTCCTACGAGCAGTACTTC | TRBD1 | TRBJ2-7 | few | TRBV29-1
CASSIPDKRGGYTF | TGTGCCAGCAGTATCCCGGACAAAAGAGGAGGCTACACCTTC | NA | TRBJ1-2 | NA | TRBV2
CATSDPGMGNTEAFF | TGTGCCACCAGTGATCCAGGGATGGGGAACACTGAAGCTTTCTTT | NA | TRBJ1-1 | few | TRBV24-1
CSAPDRGPGGEQYF | TGCAGTGCTCCTGACAGGGGGCCAGGCGGCGAGCAGTACTTC | TRBD1 | TRBJ2-7 | NA | TRBV20-1
CASSQDPAGRGSYNEQFF | TGTGCCAGCAGCCAAGATCCGGCGGGCAGGGGATCCTACAATGAGCAGTTCTTC | NA | TRBJ2-1 | few | TRBV4-2
CASSHSIREGSYEQYF | TGCGCCAGCAGCCATTCTATTCGGGAGGGCTCCTACGAGCAGTACTTC | TRBD2 | TRBJ2-7 | NA | TRBV4-1
CASSLNCWDLFSYEQYF | TGTGCCAGCAGCCTCAATTGTTGGGACCTATTTTCCTACGAGCAGTACTTC | NA | TRBJ2-7 | few | TRBV9
CASSYRDRGLYGYTF | TGTGCCAGCAGTTACCGCGACAGGGGTCTCTATGGCTACACCTTC | TRBD1 | TRBJ1-2 | few | TRBV6-5
CSAGGLDTQYF | TGCAGTGCTGGCGGATTGGATACGCAGTATTTT | NA | TRBJ2-3 | NA | TRBV20-1
CATSSGRAATNEKLFF | TGTGCCACCAGCTCGGGGCGTGCGGCAACTAATGAAAAACTGTTTTTT | NA | TRBJ1-4 | few | TRBV24-1
CASSTSPGKTYNSPLHF | TGTGCCAGCAGTACCTCCCCCGGGAAGACCTATAATTCACCCCTCCACTTT | NA | TRBJ1-6 | many | TRBV27
CASSLGRGDLRPQHF | TGTGCCAGCAGCTTAGGGAGAGGGGACTTGAGGCCCCAGCATTTT | NA | TRBJ1-5 | few | TRBV7-2
CASSYEAPYNSPLHF | TGTGCCAGCAGTTACGAGGCTCCCTATAATTCACCCCTCCACTTT | NA | TRBJ1-6 | NA | TRBV6-5
CASSLAPRRNNEKLFF | TGTGCCAGCAGCTTGGCCCCGAGGAGAAACAATGAAAAACTGTTTTTT | NA | TRBJ1-4 | NA | TRBV5-5
CASSQRGGQDEKLFF | TGTGCCAGCAGCCAACGGGGGGGACAGGATGAAAAACTGTTTTTT | TRBD1 | TRBJ1-4 | few | TRBV3-1
CASTTADLSGNTIYF | TGTGCCAGCACCACTGCAGACCTCTCTGGAAACACCATATATTTT | NA | TRBJ1-3 | many | TRBV12-3/TRBV12-4
CASSEADRGGQPQHF | TGTGCCAGCAGTGAAGCGGACAGGGGAGGTCAGCCCCAGCATTTT | TRBD1 | TRBJ1-5 | NA | TRBV6-1
CSARGAGGSVNIQYF | TGCAGTGCCCGGGGAGCGGGAGGGTCGGTGAACATTCAGTACTTC | TRBD2 | TRBJ2-4 | many | TRBV20-1
CASRVGANQPQHF | TGTGCCAGCAGAGTCGGGGCCAATCAGCCCCAGCATTTT | NA | TRBJ1-5 | NA | TRBV6-1
CASKKRLAGDQETQYF | TGTGCCAGCAAGAAAAGACTAGCGGGAGACCAAGAGACCCAGTACTTC | TRBD2 | TRBJ2-5 | NA | TRBV2
CASSLGGQVNTEAFF | TGTGCCAGCAGCTTAGGGGGACAAGTGAACACTGAAGCTTTCTTT | NA | TRBJ1-1 | few | TRBV7-9